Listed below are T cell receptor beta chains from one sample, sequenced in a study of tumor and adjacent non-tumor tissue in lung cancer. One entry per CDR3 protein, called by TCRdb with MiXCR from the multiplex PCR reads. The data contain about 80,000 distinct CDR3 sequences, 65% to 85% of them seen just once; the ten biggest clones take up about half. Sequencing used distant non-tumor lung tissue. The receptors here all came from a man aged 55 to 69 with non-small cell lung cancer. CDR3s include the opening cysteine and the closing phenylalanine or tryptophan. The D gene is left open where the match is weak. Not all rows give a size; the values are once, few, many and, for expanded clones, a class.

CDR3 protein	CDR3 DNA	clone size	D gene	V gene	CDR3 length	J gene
CASRQRRGEGSTEAFF	TGCGCCAGCAGGCAACGGAGAGGGGAGGGAAGCACTGAAGCTTTCTTT	.	.	TRBV4-1	16	TRBJ1-1
CASIHGRSTDTQYF	TGTGCCAGCATCCACGGAAGGAGCACAGATACGCAGTATTTT	.	.	TRBV11-3	14	TRBJ2-3
CVSSSLTTGELFF	TGTGTCAGCAGTTCACTAACTACCGGTGAGCTGTTTTTT	.	.	TRBV12-3/TRBV12-4	13	TRBJ2-2
CASQAQEVGYTF	TGTGCCAGCCAAGCGCAGGAGGTCGGCTACACCTTC	many	.	TRBV28	12	TRBJ1-2
CVSSLDGQNQETQYF	TGTGTCAGCAGCTTAGACGGACAGAACCAAGAGACCCAGTACTTC	.	.	TRBV11-1	15	TRBJ2-5
CAISLEFAGQEQYSAFF	TGTGCCATCAGCTTAGAGTTTGCGGGACAGGAGCAGTATTCAGCTTTCTTT	.	TRBD1	TRBV11-3	17	TRBJ1-1
CASSSHLNTEAFF	TGTGCCAGCAGCTCCCACTTGAACACTGAAGCTTTCTTT	few	.	TRBV11-3	13	TRBJ1-1
CASGSAVGWADAQYF	TGTGCCAGCGGCTCTGCTGTGGGCTGGGCAGATGCGCAGTATTTT	.	.	TRBV11-2	15	TRBJ2-3
CSVAGISGTDSQYF	TGCAGTGTGGCCGGGATTAGCGGCACAGATTCCCAGTATTTT	once	.	TRBV29-1	14	TRBJ2-3
CAVSQLSVAGNQEKLFF	TGTGCCGTCAGCCAGCTAAGCGTGGCGGGTAATCAGGAAAAACTGTTTTTT	.	.	TRBV4-2	17	TRBJ1-4
CGSRSRAKRDTQYF	TGTGGCAGCAGATCCCGGGCCAAAAGAGATACGCAGTATTTT	.	.	TRBV6-2/TRBV6-3	14	TRBJ2-3
CVSSRLGVDTGEQFF	TGTGTCAGCAGTAGACTAGGCGTTGACACCGGGGAGCAGTTTTTT	.	.	TRBV6-1	15	TRBJ2-2
CASSLAGFLNTGELFF	TGTGCCAGCAGCTTAGCGGGATTTCTGAACACCGGGGAGCTGTTTTTT	.	.	TRBV11-2	16	TRBJ2-2
CASSIANRDRPYEQYF	TGTGCCAGCAGCATTGCGAACAGGGACAGACCTTACGAGCAGTACTTC	.	TRBD1	TRBV7-9	16	TRBJ2-7
CAISEDGDYGYAF	TGTGCCATCAGTGAGGATGGGGACTATGGCTACGCCTTC	.	.	TRBV10-3	13	TRBJ1-2
CSAREDGNDQFF	TGTAGTGCTAGAGAGGACGGTAATGATCAGTTCTTC	.	.	TRBV20-1	12	TRBJ2-1
CACSPLTGGLETQYF	TGTGCCTGTAGTCCCTTAACGGGAGGGTTGGAGACCCAGTACTTC	.	TRBD2	TRBV19	15	TRBJ2-5
CASSYPGGGAYTQYF	TGTGCCAGTAGCTATCCCGGCGGGGGGGCATATACGCAGTATTTT	.	TRBD2	TRBV11-2	15	TRBJ2-3
CASSSLGSGGYRSGELFF	TGTGCCAGCAGTTCCCTGGGATCGGGAGGATACAGATCCGGGGAGCTGTTTTTT	.	TRBD2	TRBV11-3	18	TRBJ2-2
CASSFAGNSPLQF	TGTGCCAGCAGCTTTGCGGGGAATTCACCCCTCCAGTTT	.	.	TRBV11-3	13	TRBJ1-6
CASSSGTFLAKNIQYF	TGCGCCAGCAGCTCCGGGACCTTCCTAGCCAAAAACATTCAGTACTTC	.	.	TRBV5-1	16	TRBJ2-4
CASSLSSTRRNEQFF	TGTGCCAGCAGCTTATCTAGCACCCGAAGAAATGAGCAGTTCTTC	.	.	TRBV5-4	15	TRBJ2-1
CASSYFWTSGFSYTQYF	TGTGCCAGCAGTTACTTTTGGACTAGCGGATTTTCGTATACGCAGTATTTT	.	TRBD2	TRBV6-5	17	TRBJ2-3
CAGSTGHDNNQPQHF	TGTGCCGGCAGTACCGGACACGATAACAATCAGCCCCAGCATTTT	.	.	TRBV11-2	15	TRBJ1-5
CASSDNGLPRGGGYNERFF	TGTGCCAGCAGTGACAACGGCCTTCCGAGGGGGGGGGGTTACAATGAGCGGTTCTTC	.	.	TRBV6-1	19	TRBJ2-1
CSVRLAGEETQNF	TGCAGCGTTAGATTGGCGGGGGAAGAGACCCAGAACTTC	.	TRBD2	TRBV29-1	13	TRBJ2-5
CGCSPTSGANVLTF	TGTGGCTGCAGTCCTACCTCTGGGGCCAACGTACTGACTTTC	.	.	TRBV11-2	14	TRBJ2-6
CASSFYGTSIEQLF	TGTGCCAGCAGCTTTTACGGGACTAGTATTGAGCAGCTCTTC	.	TRBD2	TRBV11-3	14	TRBJ2-1